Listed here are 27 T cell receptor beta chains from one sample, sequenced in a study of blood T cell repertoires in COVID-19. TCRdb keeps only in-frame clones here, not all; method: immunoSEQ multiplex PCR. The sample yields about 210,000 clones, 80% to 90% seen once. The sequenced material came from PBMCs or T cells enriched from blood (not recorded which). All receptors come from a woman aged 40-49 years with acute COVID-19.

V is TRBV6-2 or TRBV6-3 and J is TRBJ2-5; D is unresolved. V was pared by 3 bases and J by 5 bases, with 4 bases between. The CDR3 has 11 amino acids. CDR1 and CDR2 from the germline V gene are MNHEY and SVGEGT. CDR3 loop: CASSYPETQYF. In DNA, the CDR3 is TGTGCCAGCAGTTATCCGGAGACCCAGTACTTC.

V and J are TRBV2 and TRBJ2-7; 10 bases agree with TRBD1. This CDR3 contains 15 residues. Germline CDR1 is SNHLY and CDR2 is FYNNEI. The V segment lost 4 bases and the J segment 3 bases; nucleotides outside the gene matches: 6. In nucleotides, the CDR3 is TGTGCCAGCAGTGTCGACCGGGACAGGGGCTACGAGCAGTACTTC. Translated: CASSVDRDRGYEQYF.

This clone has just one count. The DNA for the CDR3 is TGCAGCGTCCAACGACAGGGCGGAAACACTGAAGCTTTCTTT. This codes for CSVQRQGGNTEAFF. This chain links TRBV29-1 with TRBJ1-1, with 7 bases fitting TRBD1. CDR1 SQVTM and CDR2 ANQGSEA come from the germline V gene. The CDR3 covers 14 residues. J lost 2 bases, V lost 6 bases, and 9 bases had no gene match.

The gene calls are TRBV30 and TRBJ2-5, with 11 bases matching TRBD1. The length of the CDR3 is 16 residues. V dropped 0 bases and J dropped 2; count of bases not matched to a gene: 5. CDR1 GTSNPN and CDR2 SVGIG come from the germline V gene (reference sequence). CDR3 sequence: CAWSVRGTGGQETQYF. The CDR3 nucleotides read TGTGCCTGGAGTGTAAGGGGGACAGGGGGGCAAGAGACCCAGTACTTC.

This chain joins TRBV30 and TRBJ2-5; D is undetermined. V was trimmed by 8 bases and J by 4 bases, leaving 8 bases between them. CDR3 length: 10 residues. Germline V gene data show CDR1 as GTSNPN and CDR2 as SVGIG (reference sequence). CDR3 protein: CAAVRETQYF. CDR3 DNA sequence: TGTGCCGCCGTGAGAGAGACCCAGTACTTC.

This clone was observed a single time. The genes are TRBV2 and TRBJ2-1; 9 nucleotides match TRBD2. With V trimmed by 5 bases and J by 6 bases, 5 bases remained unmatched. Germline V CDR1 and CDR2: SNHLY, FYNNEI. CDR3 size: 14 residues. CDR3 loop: CASSRATSGNEQFF. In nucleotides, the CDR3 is TGTGCCAGCAGTCGGGCGACTAGCGGCAATGAGCAGTTCTTC.

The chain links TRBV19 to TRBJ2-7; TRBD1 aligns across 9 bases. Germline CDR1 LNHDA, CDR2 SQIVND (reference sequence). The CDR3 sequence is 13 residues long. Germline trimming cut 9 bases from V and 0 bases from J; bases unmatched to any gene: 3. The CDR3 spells CARPGQGSYEQYF. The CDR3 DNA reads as TGTGCCAGGCCGGGACAGGGCTCCTACGAGCAGTACTTC.

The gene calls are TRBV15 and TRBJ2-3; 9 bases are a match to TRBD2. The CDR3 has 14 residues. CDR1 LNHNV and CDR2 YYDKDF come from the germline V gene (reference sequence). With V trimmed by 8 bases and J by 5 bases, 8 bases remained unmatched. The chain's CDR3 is CATGVAGAGDTQYF. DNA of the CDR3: TGTGCCACCGGTGTAGCGGGAGCGGGAGATACGCAGTATTTT.

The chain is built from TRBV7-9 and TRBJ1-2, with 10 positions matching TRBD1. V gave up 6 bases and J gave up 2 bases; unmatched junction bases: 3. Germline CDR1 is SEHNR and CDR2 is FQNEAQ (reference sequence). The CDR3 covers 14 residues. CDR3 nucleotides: TGTGCCAGCAGTGGGACAGGGGTAAACTATGGCTACACCTTC. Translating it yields CASSGTGVNYGYTF.

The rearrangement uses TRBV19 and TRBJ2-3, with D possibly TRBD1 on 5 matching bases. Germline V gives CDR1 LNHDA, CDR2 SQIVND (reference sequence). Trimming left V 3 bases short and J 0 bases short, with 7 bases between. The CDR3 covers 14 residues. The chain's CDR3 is CASSIRASTDTQYF. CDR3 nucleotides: TGTGCCAGTAGTATCAGGGCGAGCACAGATACGCAGTATTTT. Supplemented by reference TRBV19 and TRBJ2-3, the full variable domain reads DGGITQSPKYLFRKEGQNVTLSCEQNLNHDAMYWYRQDPGQGLRLIYYSQIVNDFQKGDIAEGYSVSREKKESFPLTVTSAQKNPTAFYLCASSIRASTDTQYFGPGTRLTVL.

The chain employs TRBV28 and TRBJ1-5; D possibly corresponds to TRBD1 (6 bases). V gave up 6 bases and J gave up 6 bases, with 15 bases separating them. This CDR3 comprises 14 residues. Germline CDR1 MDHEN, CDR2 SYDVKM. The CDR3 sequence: CASSPAGEGQPQHF. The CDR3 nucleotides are TGTGCCAGCAGCCCCGCAGGGGAGGGTCAGCCCCAGCATTTT.

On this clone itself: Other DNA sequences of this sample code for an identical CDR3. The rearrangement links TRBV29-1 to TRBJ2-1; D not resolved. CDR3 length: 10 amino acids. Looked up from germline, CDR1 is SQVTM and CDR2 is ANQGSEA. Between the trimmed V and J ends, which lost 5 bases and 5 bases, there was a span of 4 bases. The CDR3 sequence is CSVRDNEQFF. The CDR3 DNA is TGCAGCGTTCGTGACAATGAGCAGTTCTTC.

The CDR3 coding sequence is TGTGCCAGCAGTTTTCAGAACACCGGGGAGCTGTTTTTT. Protein product: CASSFQNTGELFF. The chain has TRBV27 and TRBJ2-2, with D uncertain. Germline CDR1 reads MNHEY; CDR2 reads SMNVEV (reference sequence). The V gene lost 3 bases and the J gene lost 1 base, with 3 bases spanning the gap. The CDR3 spans 13 residues.

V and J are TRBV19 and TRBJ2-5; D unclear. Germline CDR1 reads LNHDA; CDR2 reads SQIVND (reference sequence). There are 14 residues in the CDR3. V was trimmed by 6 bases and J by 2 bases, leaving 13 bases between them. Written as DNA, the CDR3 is TGTGCCAGTAGATCGACTTCTCCACAAGAGACCCAGTACTTC. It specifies CASRSTSPQETQYF.

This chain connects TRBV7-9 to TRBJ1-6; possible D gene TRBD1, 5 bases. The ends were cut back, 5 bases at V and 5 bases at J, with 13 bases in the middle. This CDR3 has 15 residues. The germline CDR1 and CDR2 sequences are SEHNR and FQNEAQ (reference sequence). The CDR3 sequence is CASSQEGVNNSPLHF. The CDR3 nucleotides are TGTGCCAGCAGCCAAGAAGGGGTAAATAATTCACCCCTCCACTTT.

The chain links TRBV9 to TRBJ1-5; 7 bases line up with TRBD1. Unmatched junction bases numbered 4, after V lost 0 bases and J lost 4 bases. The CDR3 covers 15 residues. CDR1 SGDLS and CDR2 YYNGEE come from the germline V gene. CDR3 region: CASSVAGTENQPQHF. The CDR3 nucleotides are TGTGCCAGCAGCGTAGCCGGGACAGAAAATCAGCCCCAGCATTTT.

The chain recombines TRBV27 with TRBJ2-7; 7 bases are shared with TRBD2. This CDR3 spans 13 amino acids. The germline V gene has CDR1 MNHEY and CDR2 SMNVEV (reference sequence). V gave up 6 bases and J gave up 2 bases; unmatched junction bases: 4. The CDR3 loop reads CASRRAGPYEQYF. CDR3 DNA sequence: TGTGCCAGCAGGAGAGCGGGACCCTACGAGCAGTACTTC.

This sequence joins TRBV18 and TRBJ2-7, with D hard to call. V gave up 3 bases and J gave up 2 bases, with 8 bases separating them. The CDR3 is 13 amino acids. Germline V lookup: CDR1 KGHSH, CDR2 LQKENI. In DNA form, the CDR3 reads TGTGCCAGCTCACCGGCAGGTCCCTACGAGCAGTACTTC. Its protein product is CASSPAGPYEQYF.

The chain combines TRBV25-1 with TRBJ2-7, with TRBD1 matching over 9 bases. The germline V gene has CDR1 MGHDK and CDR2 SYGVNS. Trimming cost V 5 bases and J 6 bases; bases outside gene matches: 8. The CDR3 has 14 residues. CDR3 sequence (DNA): TGTGCCAGCAGTAACACCGGGACAGGGAGCGAGCAGTACTTC. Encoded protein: CASSNTGTGSEQYF.

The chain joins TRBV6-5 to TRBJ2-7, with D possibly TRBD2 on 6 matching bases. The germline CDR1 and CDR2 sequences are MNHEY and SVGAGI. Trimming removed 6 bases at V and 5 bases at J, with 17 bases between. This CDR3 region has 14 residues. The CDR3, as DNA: TGTGCCAGCAGGCTGGACGGGGCGGGAAACGAGCAGTACTTC. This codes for CASRLDGAGNEQYF.

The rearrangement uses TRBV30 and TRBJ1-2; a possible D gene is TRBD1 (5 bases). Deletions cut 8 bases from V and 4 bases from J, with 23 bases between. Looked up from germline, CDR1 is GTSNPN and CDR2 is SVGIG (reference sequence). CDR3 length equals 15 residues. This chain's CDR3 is CAPGVGAHLIYGYTF. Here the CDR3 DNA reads TGTGCCCCCGGAGTTGGGGCCCATTTAATCTATGGCTACACCTTC.

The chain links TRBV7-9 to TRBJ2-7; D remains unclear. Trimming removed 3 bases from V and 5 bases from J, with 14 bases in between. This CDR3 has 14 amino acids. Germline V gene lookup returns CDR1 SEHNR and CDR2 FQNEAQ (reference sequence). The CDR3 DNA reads TGTGCCAGCAGCTTCGACATATCGAGTAACGAGCAGTACTTC. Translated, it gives CASSFDISSNEQYF.

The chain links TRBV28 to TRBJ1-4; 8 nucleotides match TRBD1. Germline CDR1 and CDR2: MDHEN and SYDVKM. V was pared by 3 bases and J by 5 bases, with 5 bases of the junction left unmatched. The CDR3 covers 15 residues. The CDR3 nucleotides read TGTGCCAGCAGTTTGATGGGGACAGGCAATGAAAAACTGTTTTTT. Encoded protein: CASSLMGTGNEKLFF.

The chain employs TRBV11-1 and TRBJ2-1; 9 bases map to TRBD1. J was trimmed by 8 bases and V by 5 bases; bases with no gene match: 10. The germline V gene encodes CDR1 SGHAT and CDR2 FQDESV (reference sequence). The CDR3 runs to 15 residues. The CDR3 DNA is TGTGCCAGCAGCCATGGACAGGGGAAATTTGATGAGCAGTTCTTC. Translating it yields CASSHGQGKFDEQFF.

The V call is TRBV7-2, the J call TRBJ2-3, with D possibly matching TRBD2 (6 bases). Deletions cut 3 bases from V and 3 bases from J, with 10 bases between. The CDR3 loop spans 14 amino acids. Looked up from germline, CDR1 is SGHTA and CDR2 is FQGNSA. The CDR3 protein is CASSFSGRTDTQYF. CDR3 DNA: TGTGCCAGCAGCTTCAGTGGGAGGACAGATACGCAGTATTTT. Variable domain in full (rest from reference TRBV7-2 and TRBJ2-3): GAGVSQSPSNKVTEKGKDVELRCDPISGHTALYWYRQSLGQGLEFLIYFQGNSAPDKSGLPSDRFSAERTGGSVSTLTIQRTQQEDSAVYLCASSFSGRTDTQYFGPGTRLTVL.

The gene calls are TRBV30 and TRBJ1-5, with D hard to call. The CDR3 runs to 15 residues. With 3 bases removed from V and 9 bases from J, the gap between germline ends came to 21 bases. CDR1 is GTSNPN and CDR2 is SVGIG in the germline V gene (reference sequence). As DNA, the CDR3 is TGTGCCTGGAGGGAAACCGGGAACCCATTCCGGCCCCAGCATTTT. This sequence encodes CAWRETGNPFRPQHF.

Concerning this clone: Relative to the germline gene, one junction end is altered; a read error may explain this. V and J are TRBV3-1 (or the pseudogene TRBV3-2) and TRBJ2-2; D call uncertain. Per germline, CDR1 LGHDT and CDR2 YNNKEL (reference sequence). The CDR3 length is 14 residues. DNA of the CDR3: TGTGCCAGCACCCAAAGTCGCGCCGTCGGGGAGCTGTTTTTT. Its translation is CASTQSRAVGELFF.